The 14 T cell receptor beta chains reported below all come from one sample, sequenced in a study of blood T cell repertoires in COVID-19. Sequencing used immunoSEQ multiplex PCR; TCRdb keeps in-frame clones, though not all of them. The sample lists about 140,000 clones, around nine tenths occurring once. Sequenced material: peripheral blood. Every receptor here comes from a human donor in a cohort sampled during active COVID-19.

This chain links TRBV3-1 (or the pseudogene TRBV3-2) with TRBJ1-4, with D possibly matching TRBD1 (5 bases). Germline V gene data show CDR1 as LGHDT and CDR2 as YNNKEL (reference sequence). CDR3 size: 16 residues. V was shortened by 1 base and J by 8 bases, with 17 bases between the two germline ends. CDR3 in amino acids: CASSQGPGGGGEKLFF. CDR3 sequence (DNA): TGTGCCAGCAGCCAAGGCCCCGGGGGGGGAGGCGAAAAACTGTTTTTT.

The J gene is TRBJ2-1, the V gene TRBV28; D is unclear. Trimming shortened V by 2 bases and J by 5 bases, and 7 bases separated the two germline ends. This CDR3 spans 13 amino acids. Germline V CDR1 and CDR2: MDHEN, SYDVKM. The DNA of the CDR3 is TGTGCCAGCAGTTTAGGGCAGCACAATGAGCAGTTCTTC. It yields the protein CASSLGQHNEQFF.

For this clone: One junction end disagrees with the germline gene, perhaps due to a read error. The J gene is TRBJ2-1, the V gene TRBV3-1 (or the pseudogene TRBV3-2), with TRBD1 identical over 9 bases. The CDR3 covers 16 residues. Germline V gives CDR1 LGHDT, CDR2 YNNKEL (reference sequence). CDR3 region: CASSLTGTGSFNEQFF. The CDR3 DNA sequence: TGTGCCAGCAGCCTTACCGGGACAGGGTCCTTCAATGAGCAGTTCTTC.

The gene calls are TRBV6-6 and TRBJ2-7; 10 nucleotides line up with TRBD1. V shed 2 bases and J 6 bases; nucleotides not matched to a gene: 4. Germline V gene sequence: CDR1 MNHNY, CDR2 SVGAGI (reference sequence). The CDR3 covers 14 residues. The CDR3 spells CASSYGRDRGEQYF. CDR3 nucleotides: TGTGCCAGCAGTTACGGTCGGGACAGGGGCGAGCAGTACTTC.

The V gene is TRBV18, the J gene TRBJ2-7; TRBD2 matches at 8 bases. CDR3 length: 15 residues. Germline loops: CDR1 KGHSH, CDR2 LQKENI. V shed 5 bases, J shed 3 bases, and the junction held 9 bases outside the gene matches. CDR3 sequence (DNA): TGTGCCAGCTCAAGCCCCCTGGGACTAGACTACGAGCAGTACTTC. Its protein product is CASSSPLGLDYEQYF. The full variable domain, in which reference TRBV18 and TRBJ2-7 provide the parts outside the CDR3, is NAGVMQNPRHLVRRRGQEARLRCSPMKGHSHVYWYRQLPEEGLKFMVYLQKENIIDESGMPKERFSAEFPKEGPSILRIQQVVRGDSAAYFCASSSPLGLDYEQYFGPGTRLTVT.

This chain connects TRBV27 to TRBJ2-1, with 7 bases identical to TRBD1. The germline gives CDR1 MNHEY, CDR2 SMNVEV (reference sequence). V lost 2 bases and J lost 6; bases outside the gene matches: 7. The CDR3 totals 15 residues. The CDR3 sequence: CASSLRDRPSNEQFF. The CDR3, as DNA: TGTGCCAGCAGTTTACGGGACAGACCGAGCAATGAGCAGTTCTTC.

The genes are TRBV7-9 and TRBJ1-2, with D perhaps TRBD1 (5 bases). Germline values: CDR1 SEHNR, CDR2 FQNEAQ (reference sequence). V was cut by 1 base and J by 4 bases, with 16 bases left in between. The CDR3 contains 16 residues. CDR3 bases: TGTGCCAGCAGCTTAGAGTTCGCAGGGAGGAGCTATGGCTACACCTTC. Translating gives CASSLEFAGRSYGYTF.

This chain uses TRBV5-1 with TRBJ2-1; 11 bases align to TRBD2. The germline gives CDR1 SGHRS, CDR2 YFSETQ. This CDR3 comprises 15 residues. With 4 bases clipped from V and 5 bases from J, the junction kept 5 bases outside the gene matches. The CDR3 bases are TGCGCCAGCAGCGTGACTAGCGGGGCCAACAATGAGCAGTTCTTC. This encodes CASSVTSGANNEQFF.

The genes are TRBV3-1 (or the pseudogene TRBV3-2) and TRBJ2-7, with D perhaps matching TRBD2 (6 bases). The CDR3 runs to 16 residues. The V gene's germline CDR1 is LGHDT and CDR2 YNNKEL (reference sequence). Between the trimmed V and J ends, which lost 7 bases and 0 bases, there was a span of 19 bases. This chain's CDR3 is CASILNGGAASYEQYF. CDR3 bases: TGTGCCAGCATCTTAAACGGAGGGGCTGCCTCCTACGAGCAGTACTTC.

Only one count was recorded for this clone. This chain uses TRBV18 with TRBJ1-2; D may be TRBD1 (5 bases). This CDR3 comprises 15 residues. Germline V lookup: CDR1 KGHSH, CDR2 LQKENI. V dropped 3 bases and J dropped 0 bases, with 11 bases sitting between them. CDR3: CASSPYDRANYGYTF. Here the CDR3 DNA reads TGTGCCAGCTCACCTTATGACAGAGCTAACTATGGCTACACCTTC.

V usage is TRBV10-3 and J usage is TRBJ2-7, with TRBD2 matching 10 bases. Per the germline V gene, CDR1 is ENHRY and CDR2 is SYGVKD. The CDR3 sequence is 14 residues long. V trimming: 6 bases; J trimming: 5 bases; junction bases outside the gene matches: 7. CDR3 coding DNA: TGTGCCATCAGCCAATCGGGACTAGCGAACGAGCAGTACTTC. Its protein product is CAISQSGLANEQYF.

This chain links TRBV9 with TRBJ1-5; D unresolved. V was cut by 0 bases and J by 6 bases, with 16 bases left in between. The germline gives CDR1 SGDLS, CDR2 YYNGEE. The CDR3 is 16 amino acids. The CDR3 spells CASSVEGGPGSQPQHF. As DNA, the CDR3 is TGTGCCAGCAGCGTAGAGGGAGGGCCAGGTAGTCAGCCCCAGCATTTT.

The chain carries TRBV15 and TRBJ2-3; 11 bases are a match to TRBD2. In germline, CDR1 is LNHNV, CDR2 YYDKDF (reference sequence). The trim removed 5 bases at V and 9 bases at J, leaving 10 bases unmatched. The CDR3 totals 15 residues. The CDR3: CATSRRLAGTRTQYF. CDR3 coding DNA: TGTGCCACCAGCCGACGACTAGCGGGGACAAGGACGCAGTATTTT.

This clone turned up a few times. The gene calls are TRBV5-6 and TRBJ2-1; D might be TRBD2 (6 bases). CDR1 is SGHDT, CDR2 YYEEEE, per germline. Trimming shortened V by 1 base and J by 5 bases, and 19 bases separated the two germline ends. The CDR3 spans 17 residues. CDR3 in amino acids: CASSLSEGGEFDNEQFF. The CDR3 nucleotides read TGTGCCAGCAGCTTGAGTGAAGGCGGGGAGTTTGACAATGAGCAGTTCTTC.